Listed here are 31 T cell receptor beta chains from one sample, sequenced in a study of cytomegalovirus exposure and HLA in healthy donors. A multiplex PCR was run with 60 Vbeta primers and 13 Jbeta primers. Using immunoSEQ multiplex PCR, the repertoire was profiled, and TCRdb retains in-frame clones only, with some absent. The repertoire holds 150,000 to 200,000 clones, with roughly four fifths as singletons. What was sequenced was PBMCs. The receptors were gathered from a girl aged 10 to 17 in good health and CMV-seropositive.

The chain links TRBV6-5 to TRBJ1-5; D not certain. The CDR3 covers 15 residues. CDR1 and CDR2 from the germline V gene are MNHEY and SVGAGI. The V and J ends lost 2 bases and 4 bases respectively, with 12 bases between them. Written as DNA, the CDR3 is TGTGCCAGCAGTTACGGCAACAGACCGAATCAGCCCCAGCATTTT. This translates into CASSYGNRPNQPQHF.

Written as DNA, the CDR3 is TGTGCCAGCAGATCACCGGGACAGGGGGGAGAGCAGTACTTC. It translates to CASRSPGQGGEQYF. The genes are TRBV6-5 and TRBJ2-7; TRBD1 agrees at 11 bases. Looked up from germline, CDR1 is MNHEY and CDR2 is SVGAGI. V was clipped by 6 bases and J by 7 bases; unmatched bases: 8. The CDR3 spans 14 residues.

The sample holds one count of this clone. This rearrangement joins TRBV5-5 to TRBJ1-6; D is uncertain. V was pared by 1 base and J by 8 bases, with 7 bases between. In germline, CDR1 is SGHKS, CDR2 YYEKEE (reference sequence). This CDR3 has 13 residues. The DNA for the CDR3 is TGTGCCAGCAGCTTGCAGGAATATTCACCCCTCCACTTT. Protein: CASSLQEYSPLHF.

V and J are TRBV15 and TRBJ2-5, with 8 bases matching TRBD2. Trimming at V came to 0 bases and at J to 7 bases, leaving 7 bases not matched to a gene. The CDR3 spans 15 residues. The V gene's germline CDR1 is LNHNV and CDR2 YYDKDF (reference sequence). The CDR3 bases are TGTGCCACCAGCAGAGACTCGGCGGGGGGTGGGACCCAGTACTTC. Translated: CATSRDSAGGGTQYF. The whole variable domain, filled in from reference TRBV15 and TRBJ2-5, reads DAMVIQNPRYQVTQFGKPVTLSCSQTLNHNVMYWYQQKSSQAPKLLFHYYDKDFNNEADTPDNFQSRRPNTSFCFLDIRSPGLGDTAMYLCATSRDSAGGGTQYFGPGTRLLVL.

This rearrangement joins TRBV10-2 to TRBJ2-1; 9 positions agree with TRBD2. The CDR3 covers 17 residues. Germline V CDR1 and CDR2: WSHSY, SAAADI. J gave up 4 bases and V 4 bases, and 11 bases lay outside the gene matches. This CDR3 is CASSAAGGPLIYNEQFF. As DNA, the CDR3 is TGCGCCAGCAGTGCCGCGGGGGGGCCTCTCATATACAATGAGCAGTTCTTC.

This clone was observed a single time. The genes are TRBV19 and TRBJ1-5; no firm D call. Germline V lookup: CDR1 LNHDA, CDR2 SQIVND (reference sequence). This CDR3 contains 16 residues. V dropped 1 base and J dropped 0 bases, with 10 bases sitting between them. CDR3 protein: CASSIARSNSNQPQHF. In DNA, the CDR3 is TGTGCCAGTAGTATAGCTCGGAGTAATAGCAATCAGCCCCAGCATTTT.

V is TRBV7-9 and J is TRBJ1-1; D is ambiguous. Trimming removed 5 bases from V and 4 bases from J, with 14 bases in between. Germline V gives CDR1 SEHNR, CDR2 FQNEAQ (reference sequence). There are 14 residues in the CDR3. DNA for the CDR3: TGTGCCAGCAGCCCCCATGGGAGAGCCACTGAAGCTTTCTTT. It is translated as CASSPHGRATEAFF.

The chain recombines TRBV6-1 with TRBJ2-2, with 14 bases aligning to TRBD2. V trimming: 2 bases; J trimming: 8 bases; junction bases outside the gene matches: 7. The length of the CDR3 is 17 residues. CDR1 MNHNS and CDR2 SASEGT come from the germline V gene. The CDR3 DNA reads TGTGCCAGCAGTGAAATGGGACTAGCGGGGGAATTTGGGGAGCTGTTTTTT. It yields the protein CASSEMGLAGEFGELFF.

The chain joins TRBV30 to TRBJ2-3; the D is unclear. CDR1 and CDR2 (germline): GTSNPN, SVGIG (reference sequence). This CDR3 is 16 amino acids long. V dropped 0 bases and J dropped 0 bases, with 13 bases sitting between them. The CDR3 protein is CAWSVFTALSTDTQYF. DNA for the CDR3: TGTGCCTGGAGTGTATTTACAGCCCTTAGCACAGATACGCAGTATTTT.

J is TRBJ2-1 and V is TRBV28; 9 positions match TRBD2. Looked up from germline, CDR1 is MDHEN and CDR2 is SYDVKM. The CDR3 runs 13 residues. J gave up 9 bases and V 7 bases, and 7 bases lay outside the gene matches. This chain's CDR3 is CASNERGVGEQFF. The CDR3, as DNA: TGTGCCAGCAATGAGCGGGGGGTTGGTGAGCAGTTCTTC.

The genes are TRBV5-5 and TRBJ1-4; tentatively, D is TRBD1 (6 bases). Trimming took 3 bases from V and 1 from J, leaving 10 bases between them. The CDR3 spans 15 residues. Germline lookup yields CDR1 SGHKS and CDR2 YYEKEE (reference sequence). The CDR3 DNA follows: TGTGCCAGCAGCTCGCGGACAGAAACTAATGAAAAACTGTTTTTT. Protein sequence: CASSSRTETNEKLFF.

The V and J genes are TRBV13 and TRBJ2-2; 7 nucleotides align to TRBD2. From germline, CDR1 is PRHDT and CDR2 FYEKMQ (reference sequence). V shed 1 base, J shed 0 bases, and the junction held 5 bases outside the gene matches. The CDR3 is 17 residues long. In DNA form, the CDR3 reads TGTGCCAGCAGCTTAGTGGCTAGCGGAACGAACACCGGGGAGCTGTTTTTT. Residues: CASSLVASGTNTGELFF.

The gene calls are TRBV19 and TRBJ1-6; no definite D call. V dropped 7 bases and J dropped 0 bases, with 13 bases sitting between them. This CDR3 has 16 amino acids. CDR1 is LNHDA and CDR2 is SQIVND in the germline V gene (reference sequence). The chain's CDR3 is CASTNPLSSYNSPLHF. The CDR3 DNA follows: TGTGCCAGTACTAACCCCCTGAGCTCCTATAATTCACCCCTCCACTTT.

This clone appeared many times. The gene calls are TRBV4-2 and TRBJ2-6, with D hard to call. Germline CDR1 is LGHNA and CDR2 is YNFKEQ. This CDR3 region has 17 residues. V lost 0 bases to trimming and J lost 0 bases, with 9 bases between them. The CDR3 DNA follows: TGTGCCAGCAGCCAAGATACGTCGAGCTCTGGGGCCAACGTCCTGACTTTC. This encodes CASSQDTSSSGANVLTF.

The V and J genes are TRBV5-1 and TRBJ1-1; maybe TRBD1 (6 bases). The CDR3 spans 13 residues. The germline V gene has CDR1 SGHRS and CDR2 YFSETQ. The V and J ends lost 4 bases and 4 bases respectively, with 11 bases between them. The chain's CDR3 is CASSIGQTTEAFF. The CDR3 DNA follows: TGCGCCAGCAGCATAGGACAGACCACTGAAGCTTTCTTT.

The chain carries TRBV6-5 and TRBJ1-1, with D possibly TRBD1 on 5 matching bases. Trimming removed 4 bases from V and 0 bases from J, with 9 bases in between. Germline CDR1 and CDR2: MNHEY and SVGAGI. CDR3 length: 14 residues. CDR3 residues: CASSSPRVNTEAFF. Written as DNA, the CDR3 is TGTGCCAGCAGTTCGCCCAGGGTGAACACTGAAGCTTTCTTT.

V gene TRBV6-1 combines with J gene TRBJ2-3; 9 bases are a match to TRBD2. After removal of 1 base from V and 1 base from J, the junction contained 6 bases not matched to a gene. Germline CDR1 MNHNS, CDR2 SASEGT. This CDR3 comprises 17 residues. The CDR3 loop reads CASSEVLGGGGTDTQYF. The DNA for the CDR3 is TGTGCCAGCAGTGAAGTGCTGGGCGGGGGGGGCACAGATACGCAGTATTTT.

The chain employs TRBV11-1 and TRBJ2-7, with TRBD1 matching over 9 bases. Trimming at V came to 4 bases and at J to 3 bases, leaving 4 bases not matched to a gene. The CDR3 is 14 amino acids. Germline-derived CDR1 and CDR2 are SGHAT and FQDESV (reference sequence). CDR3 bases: TGTGCCAGCAGCTCCCGGGACAGGGACTACGAGCAGTACTTC. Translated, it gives CASSSRDRDYEQYF.

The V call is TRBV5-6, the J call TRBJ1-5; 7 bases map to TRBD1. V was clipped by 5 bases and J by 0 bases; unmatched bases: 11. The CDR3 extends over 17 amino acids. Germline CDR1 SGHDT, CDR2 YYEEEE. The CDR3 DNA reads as TGTGCCAGCAGTCTAGGACAGGTCCCCTATAGCAATCAGCCCCAGCATTTT. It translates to CASSLGQVPYSNQPQHF.

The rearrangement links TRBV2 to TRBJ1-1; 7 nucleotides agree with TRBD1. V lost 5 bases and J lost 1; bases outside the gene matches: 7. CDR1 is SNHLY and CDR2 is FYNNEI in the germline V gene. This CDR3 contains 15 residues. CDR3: CASSLQGMWNTEAFF. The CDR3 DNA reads TGTGCCAGCAGTCTACAGGGGATGTGGAACACTGAAGCTTTCTTT.

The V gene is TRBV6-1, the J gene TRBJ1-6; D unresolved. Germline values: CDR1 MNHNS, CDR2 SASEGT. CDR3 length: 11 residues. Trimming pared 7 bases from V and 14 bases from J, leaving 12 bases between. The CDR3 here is CASTESLTLHF. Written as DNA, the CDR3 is TGTGCCAGCACCGAGAGCCTCACCCTCCACTTT.

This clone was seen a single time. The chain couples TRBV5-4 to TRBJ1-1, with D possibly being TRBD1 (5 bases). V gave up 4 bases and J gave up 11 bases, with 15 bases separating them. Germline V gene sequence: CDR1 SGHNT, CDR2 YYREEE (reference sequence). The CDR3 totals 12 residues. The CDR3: CASSRSGEWAFF. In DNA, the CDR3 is TGTGCCAGCAGCCGGTCGGGGGAATGGGCTTTCTTT.

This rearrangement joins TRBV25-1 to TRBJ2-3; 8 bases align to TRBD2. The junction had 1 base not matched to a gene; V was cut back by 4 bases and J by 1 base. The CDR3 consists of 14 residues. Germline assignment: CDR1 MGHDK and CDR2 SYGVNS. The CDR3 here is CASSAGLGTDTQYF. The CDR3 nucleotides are TGTGCCAGCAGTGCGGGACTAGGCACAGATACGCAGTATTTT.

The CDR3 reads CASSIDRAEQYF. The CDR3 nucleotides are TGTGCCAGCTCAATAGACAGAGCCGAGCAGTACTTC. The chain joins TRBV18 to TRBJ2-5; TRBD1 might be the D (5 bases). Judging by the DNA end, TRBJ2-7 fits better; the J call may be wrong. Germline V CDR1 and CDR2: KGHSH, LQKENI. This CDR3 is 12 amino acids long.

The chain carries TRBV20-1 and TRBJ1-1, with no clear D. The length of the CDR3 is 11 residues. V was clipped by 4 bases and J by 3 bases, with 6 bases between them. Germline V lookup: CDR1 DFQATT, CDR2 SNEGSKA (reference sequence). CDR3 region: CSAMRDTEAFF. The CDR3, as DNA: TGCAGTGCTATGCGGGACACTGAAGCTTTCTTT.

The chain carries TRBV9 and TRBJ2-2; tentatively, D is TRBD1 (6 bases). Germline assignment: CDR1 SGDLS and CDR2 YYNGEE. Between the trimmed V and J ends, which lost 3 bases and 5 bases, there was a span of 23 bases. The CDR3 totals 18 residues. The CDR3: CASSASYRAPARTGELFF. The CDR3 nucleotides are TGTGCCAGCAGCGCCAGCTACAGGGCCCCGGCGAGAACCGGGGAGCTGTTTTTT.

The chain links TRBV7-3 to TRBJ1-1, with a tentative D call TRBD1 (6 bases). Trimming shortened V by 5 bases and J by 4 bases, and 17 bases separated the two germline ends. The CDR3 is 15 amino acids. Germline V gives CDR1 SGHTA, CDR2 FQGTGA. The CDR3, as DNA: TGTGCCAGCAGCCAATCAGGGGTAAAGGGCACTGAAGCTTTCTTT. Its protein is CASSQSGVKGTEAFF.

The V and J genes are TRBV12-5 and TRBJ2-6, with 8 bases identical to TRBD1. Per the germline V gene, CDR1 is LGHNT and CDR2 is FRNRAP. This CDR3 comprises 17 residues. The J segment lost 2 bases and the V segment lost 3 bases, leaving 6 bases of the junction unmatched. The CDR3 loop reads CASGFLVQGAGANVLTF. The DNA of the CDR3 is TGTGCTAGTGGTTTCCTAGTACAGGGGGCTGGGGCCAACGTCCTGACTTTC.

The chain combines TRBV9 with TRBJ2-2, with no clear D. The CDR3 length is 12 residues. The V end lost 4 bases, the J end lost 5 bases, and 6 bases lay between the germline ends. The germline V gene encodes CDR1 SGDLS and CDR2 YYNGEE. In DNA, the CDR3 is TGTGCCAGCAGCAAACATACCGGGGAGCTGTTTTTT. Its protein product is CASSKHTGELFF. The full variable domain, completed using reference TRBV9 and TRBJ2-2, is DSGVTQTPKHLITATGQRVTLRCSPRSGDLSVYWYQQSLDQGLQFLIQYYNGEERAKGNILERFSAQQFPDLHSELNLSSLELGDSALYFCASSKHTGELFFGEGSRLTVL.

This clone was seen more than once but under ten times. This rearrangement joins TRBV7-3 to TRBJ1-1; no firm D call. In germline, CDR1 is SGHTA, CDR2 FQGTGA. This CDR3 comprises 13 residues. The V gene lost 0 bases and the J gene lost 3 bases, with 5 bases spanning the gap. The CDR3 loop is CASSLTVYTEAFF. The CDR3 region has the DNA TGTGCCAGCAGCTTAACCGTTTACACTGAAGCTTTCTTT.

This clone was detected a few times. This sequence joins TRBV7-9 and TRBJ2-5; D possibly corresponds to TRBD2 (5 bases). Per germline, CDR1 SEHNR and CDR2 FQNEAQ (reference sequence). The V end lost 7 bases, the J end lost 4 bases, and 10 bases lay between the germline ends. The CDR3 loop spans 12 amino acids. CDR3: CASKAGGETQYF. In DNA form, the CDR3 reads TGTGCCAGCAAGGCGGGTGGAGAGACCCAGTACTTC.